The clone carrying this T cell receptor beta chain was seen at least ten times. TCRdb re-called the 5' RACE reads with MiXCR, one entry per CDR3 protein. The data contain more than 50,000 distinct CDR3 sequences, about 10% of them singletons. This entry belongs to a study of neurological immune-mediated disorders. V dropped 5 bases and J dropped 4 bases, with 18 bases sitting between them. CDR3 length equals 15 residues. Looked up from germline, CDR1 is SGHTA and CDR2 is FQGNSA. As healthy controls, volunteers from a blood bank in Maryland, USA, were used. This sequence was found in a man aged 55 to 69 in good health. This chain links TRBV7-2 with TRBJ2-7; possible D gene TRBD2, 7 bases. The sequencing input was PBMCs. CDR3 sequence (DNA): TGTGCCAGCAGCCAACGTAGGGGGGGCCCTTACGAGCAGTACTTC. Encoded protein: CASSQRRGGPYEQYF.